Listed here is a single T cell receptor (beta chain). Antigen specificity is unknown. The data belong to a study of T cell repertoires in aging, cancer and after chemotherapy. On the study more broadly: Clear clonal overlap appeared across healthy donor samples taken over several months to years. Study-wide points: Untreated cancer patients had significantly lower blood TCR diversity than age-matched healthy donors.

The template was genomic DNA from peripheral blood, not RNA. The CDR3 extends over 17 amino acids. Germline V gene data show CDR1 as SGHVS and CDR2 as FNYEAQ. V dropped 5 bases and J dropped 1; count of bases not matched to a gene: 5. Multiplex touch-down PCR with TRB-A/B primers amplified rearranged V-D-J TRB sequences. TCRdb used MiXCR to reprocess the multiplex PCR reads, holding one entry per CDR3 protein. The sample consists of over 9,000 distinct CDR3 sequences, over 35% of them appearing once. Sequencing was done on a sample of blood. This sequence joins TRBV7-6 and TRBJ2-2; 12 bases are a match to TRBD2. The TCR sequence derives from a human donor in good health. The CDR3: CASSPGLAGRNTGELFF. The CDR3 DNA reads TGTGCCAGCAGCCCCGGACTAGCGGGACGGAACACCGGGGAGCTGTTTTTT.